Listed below are T cell receptor beta chains from one sample, sequenced in a study of blood T cell repertoires in COVID-19. Clones were sequenced by immunoSEQ multiplex PCR, and TCRdb holds only the in-frame ones, with some missing. The data hold 60,000 to 70,000 clones, with about 82% observed a single time. The sequenced sample consisted of peripheral blood. These receptors all come from a human donor in a cohort sampled during active COVID-19. CDR3s include the opening cysteine and the closing phenylalanine or tryptophan. D genes are given only for firm matches. Not every row has a clone size; where given, it reads once, few, many or a size class.

NA	TRBV11-2	NA	TRBJ2-2	TGTGCCAGCAGCTTGATTCTCCGGGGTGCGACCGGGGAGCTGTTTTTT	CASSLILRGATGELFF
NA	TRBV4-2	NA	TRBJ2-1	TGTGCCAGCAGCCAAGATTCCGGGGGAAATGAGCAGTTCTTC	CASSQDSGGNEQFF
NA	TRBV19	NA	TRBJ1-5	TGTGCCAGTAGTTCGCGGGCAGACCTCAATCAGCCCCAGCATTTT	CASSSRADLNQPQHF
NA	TRBV5-5	NA	TRBJ1-1	TGTGCCAGCAGCTTGCCTAGAGGCACTGAAGCTTTCTTT	CASSLPRGTEAFF
NA	TRBV5-8	NA	TRBJ2-3	TGTGCCAGCAGCCCCTTAGGGCGGGTGGATACGCAGTATTTT	CASSPLGRVDTQYF
TRBD1	TRBV10-2	NA	TRBJ1-1	TGCGCCACGTCGGGACAGGGGGTAACTGAAGCTTTCTTT	CATSGQGVTEAFF
TRBD1	TRBV7-2	NA	TRBJ1-5	TGTGCCAGCAGCCCTGAGCGGACAGGGCGCGGGGGCAATCAGCCCCAGCATTTT	CASSPERTGRGGNQPQHF
NA	TRBV9	NA	TRBJ2-7	TGTGCCAGCAGCTTAACCGGGACTCCCTTCTCCTACGAGCAGTACTTC	CASSLTGTPFSYEQYF
NA	TRBV27	NA	TRBJ2-7	TGTGCCAGCAGTACGATCTCAGGGGTCTCTCTCCACGAGCAGTACTTC	CASSTISGVSLHEQYF
TRBD1	TRBV3-1/TRBV3-2	NA	TRBJ2-5	TGTGCCAGCAGCCAAGGCTCGACAGGGGGCGTAGAGACCCAGTACTTC	CASSQGSTGGVETQYF
NA	TRBV11-2	once	TRBJ2-3	TGTGCCAGCAGCTCTCATGGGCAGTACACAGATACGCAGTATTTT	CASSSHGQYTDTQYF
NA	TRBV11-1	NA	TRBJ2-1	TGTGCCAGCAGCCCCCGGGGAACCGAGGTTGAGCAGTTCTTC	CASSPRGTEVEQFF
TRBD2	TRBV2	NA	TRBJ2-3	TGTGCCAGCAGTGTTGAGGGACTAGCGGGGGGCGCAGATACGCAGTATTTT	CASSVEGLAGGADTQYF
NA	TRBV20-1	few	TRBJ2-7	TGCAGTGCTAGTACTGGAAGGGGATACGAGCAGTACTTC	CSASTGRGYEQYF
TRBD1	TRBV11-1	NA	TRBJ1-4	TGTGCCAGCAGCGCGGACAGGAATGAAAAACTGTTTTTT	CASSADRNEKLFF
TRBD1	TRBV19	NA	TRBJ1-2	TGTGCCAGTAGTGTCGGGACAGGGTATGGCTACACCTTC	CASSVGTGYGYTF
TRBD2	TRBV7-9	once	TRBJ2-3	TGTGCCAGCAGCATTACTAGCGTTCCCCAAGATACGCAGTATTTT	CASSITSVPQDTQYF
TRBD1	TRBV29-1	NA	TRBJ2-7	TGCAGCGTTGATCGCACGGGACAGGGGTACGAGCAGTACTTC	CSVDRTGQGYEQYF
TRBD1	TRBV12-5	NA	TRBJ2-1	TGTGCTAGTGGTTTGGGGTTGTTGGGACAGGCCCGAGGAGATGAGCAGTTCTTC	CASGLGLLGQARGDEQFF
NA	TRBV10-2	NA	TRBJ2-7	TGCGCCAGCAGAGGCAGGCGTACCTACGAGCAGTACTTC	CASRGRRTYEQYF
NA	TRBV2	NA	TRBJ1-2	TGTGCCAGCAGTGAAGCGCTTAGCAGATCTAACTATGGCTACACCTTC	CASSEALSRSNYGYTF
NA	TRBV15	NA	TRBJ2-1	TGTGCCACCAGCAGAGATGGAGGGACAGCGAACTACAATGAGCAGTTCTTC	CATSRDGGTANYNEQFF
NA	TRBV5-1	NA	TRBJ1-2	TGCGCCAGCAGCTTGAACACCGACTATGGCTACACCTTC	CASSLNTDYGYTF
NA	TRBV25-1	NA	TRBJ1-2	TGTGCCAGCAGTGAATCCCTCGGGGGAGGGTACTATGGCTACACCTTC	CASSESLGGGYYGYTF
NA	TRBV19	NA	TRBJ1-1	TGTGCCACTACGATGGAAACTCCTAGAAGGGCTTTCTTT	CATTMETPRRAFF
TRBD1	TRBV6-2/TRBV6-3	NA	TRBJ1-5	TGTGCCAGCAGTTACCCCGGGACAGGGGGCTATCAGCCCCAGCATTTT	CASSYPGTGGYQPQHF
TRBD1	TRBV5-1	NA	TRBJ1-2	TGCGCCAGCAGCGCGACAGGGGCGTACGGCTACACCTTC	CASSATGAYGYTF
NA	TRBV28	NA	TRBJ1-6	TGTGCCAGCAGTTGGCAGAATTCACCCCTCCACTTT	CASSWQNSPLHF
NA	TRBV29-1	few	TRBJ1-3	TGCAGCGTTGCTACTTCTGGAAACACCATATATTTT	CSVATSGNTIYF
TRBD1	TRBV19	few	TRBJ2-1	TGTGCCAGTAGTATGACAGGGTATTTTGGCAATGAGCAGTTCTTC	CASSMTGYFGNEQFF
NA	TRBV5-1	NA	TRBJ2-2	TGCGCCAGCAGCTTATTGAGGACAACCACCGGGGAGCTGTTTTTT	CASSLLRTTTGELFF
NA	TRBV12-3/TRBV12-4	once	TRBJ1-2	TGTGCCAGCAGTGTCTCCCTTGGCGGCTACACCTTC	CASSVSLGGYTF
TRBD1	TRBV27	NA	TRBJ2-7	TGTGCCAGCAGTACGCCGGGACAGATTTACGAGCAGTACTTC	CASSTPGQIYEQYF
TRBD1	TRBV5-1	NA	TRBJ1-1	TGCGCCAGCAAGAGGGGGGACAGCGGGAACACTGAAGCTTTCTTT	CASKRGDSGNTEAFF
NA	TRBV7-2	few	TRBJ1-5	TGTGCCAGCAGCTTAGACCGGAATCAGCCCCAGCATTTT	CASSLDRNQPQHF
TRBD1	TRBV29-1	NA	TRBJ1-1	TGCAGCGTTAAGGGGGCCCTCGTTAACACTGAAGCTTTCTTT	CSVKGALVNTEAFF
NA	TRBV6-2/TRBV6-3	NA	TRBJ1-1	TGTGCCAGCAGTTCTCGGGGTGAAGCTTTCTTT	CASSSRGEAFF
TRBD1	TRBV7-2	NA	TRBJ2-3	TGTGCCAGCAGCGACCAGGGGGTCGGAACAGATACGCAGTATTTT	CASSDQGVGTDTQYF
NA	TRBV6-1	once	TRBJ1-6	TGTGCCAGCAGTGAACTTACATTTAATTCACCCCTCCACTTT	CASSELTFNSPLHF
NA	TRBV16	NA	TRBJ1-1	TGTGCCAGCAGCCAATCGCGGGGCGGTGAAGCTTTCTTT	CASSQSRGGEAFF
NA	TRBV4-1	NA	TRBJ1-5	TGCGCCAGCAGCTACGCGTTGAGCAATCAGCCCCAGCATTTT	CASSYALSNQPQHF
NA	TRBV5-4	NA	TRBJ1-2	TGTGCCAGCAGCCCGGCTACCGCGGGCAGCGGCTATGGCTACACCTTC	CASSPATAGSGYGYTF
TRBD1	TRBV5-1	NA	TRBJ1-2	TGCGCCAGCAGTAGGGACAGGGCCAGCGGCTACACCTTC	CASSRDRASGYTF
NA	TRBV9	NA	TRBJ2-7	TGTGCCAGCAGCCAGCCGGGTCTTGAGCAGTACTTC	CASSQPGLEQYF
NA	TRBV6-5	NA	TRBJ1-3	TGTGCCAGCAGTTACGAGGCAGGGTCTGGAAACACCATATATTTT	CASSYEAGSGNTIYF
TRBD2	TRBV5-5	NA	TRBJ2-2	TGTGCCAGCACCCTGGGGAGGGTCGCCGGGGAGCTGTTTTTT	CASTLGRVAGELFF
NA	TRBV21-1	NA	TRBJ2-5	TGTGCCAGCAGCAATCAGAGGCAAGAGACCCAGTACTTC	CASSNQRQETQYF